This T cell receptor beta chain was recovered during a study of shared clonotypes between healthy human individuals (dated by TCRdb to the early 2020s). As for the study more broadly: The cohort comprised two women and a few men aged 18 to 49 years. Per donor, three plates each were used for CD4 naive and CD4 memory, two for CD8 naive, and one for CD8 memory. Blood TCR repertoires of a handful of healthy adults were deeply sequenced to estimate repertoire size and the extent of clonotype sharing between individuals. To increase sequencing depth and limit assay-specific biases, TCR repertoire library preparation and sequencing were carried out by different laboratories using diverse techniques. Between about 0.8 and 9 billion PBMCs per donor were obtained by leukapheresis. General study outcomes and caveats: Across four donors, 4.5% to 6.5% of naive CD4, approximately 4% of naive CD8, about 2% of memory CD4, and 0.3% to 0.45% of memory CD8 clonotypes were shared. Higher generation probabilities were observed for clonotypes shared by all four sorted-subset donors than for non-shared clonotypes. Only blood was sampled, and tissue TCR repertoires likely differ from those in blood. Pairwise subsampling indicated that sequencing depth was expected to affect the degree of clonotype sharing among donors. Rarefaction of sorted-subset datasets indicated incomplete sequencing despite the large sequencing depth. Because the study included only a small number of donors, the genetic and exposure-history diversity represented was limited. Estimated clonotype richness was generally larger for naive than for memory subsets.

The CDR3 sequence holds 15 residues, the cysteine and phenylalanine included. Of all the DNA, just the CDR3 is kept, 45 bases in frame from base 1. Reading the germline V gene gives CDR1 SGHRS and CDR2 YFSETQ. V is shortened by 3 bases, J by 5 bases, and the region joining them spans 17 bases. TCR CDR3 regions were amplified from genomic DNA by multiplex PCR using the deep immunoSEQ assay. Extracted genomic DNA from each cell subset was distributed evenly across all wells of several immunoSEQ 96-well plates, and each plate was treated as a replicate. For sorted subsets, about 210 ng of genomic DNA, equivalent to some 30,000 T cell genomes, went into each replicate PCR. The purified libraries were quantified using a Qubit 3.0 fluorometer, sized with a Bioanalyzer 2100, and then quantified again using the KAPA Library Quantification kit. Every immunoSEQ 96-well plate was sequenced on a dedicated single-read 150-cycle Illumina NextSeq 550 flow cell. The authors' analysis ran thus. Because only junctional sequences without quality scores were contained in the immunoSEQ output, filtering matching that applied to full-length reads could not be performed. To assign V/J genes and CDR3, sequences were annotated using PyIR, a Python wrapper for IgBLAST v1.9, with IMGT germline references. Any read was removed if the V/J assignment was weak (E-value above 1e-6), the CDR3 was missing, or the read contained stop codons, out-of-frame junctions, or ambiguous translated residues. A V3J clonotype was defined by an identical inferred V gene, J gene, and CDR3 amino acid sequence. To compute the percentage overlap between repertoires, the number of shared unique clonotypes was divided by the size of the smaller repertoire. Richness of each repertoire was evaluated using RTK rarefaction, the Chao1 estimator, and Recon v2.1 estimates of unobserved clonotypes. Generation probabilities were computed with OLGA for all TCRbeta clonotypes obtained by the gDNA method from four donors. As stored in TCRdb, this immuneACCESS dataset retains in-frame rearrangements with V and J assigned. A fraction of the clones does not appear; measured against another copy, unresolved V genes explain less than half of the discrepancy, and the remainder lacks a known reason. V and J calls and clone size come straight from that table; D and trimming were deduced from the DNA. This sample holds approximately 1.5 million clones; 95% to 99% were observed only once. The leading ten clones occupy roughly 0.4% of the sample.

For this clone: Its antigen is still unknown. No base quality information exists; no much larger clone differs at one position.

Healthy HIV-negative adults with no recently reported acute infections or vaccinations were included as donors. Every donor was a Caucasian adult living in Nashville, Tennessee, USA. CD4+ T cells were enriched through magnetic negative selection, after which naive cells were positively selected on CD45RA and the remaining negative fraction served as the memory subset. Blood was obtained by leukapheresis, after which PBMCs were separated by Ficoll-Histopaque density gradient centrifugation and cryopreserved in liquid nitrogen vapor phase. Analytical flow cytometry was used to check the purity and quantity of every magnetically sorted T cell population. Genomic DNA was isolated from each sorted fraction and quantified by UV absorbance on a Nanodrop 2000c.

Input material: naive CD4+ T cells sorted from blood. The cell subset or site label, read with the paper, signifies: CD45RA+ positively selected. The chain is made from TRBV5-1 and TRBJ2-5, with a tentative D gene TRBD1 over 6 matching bases. The receptor was isolated from a man under 40 in good health. The CDR3 sequence is CASSSWGQVVETQYF. The DNA sequence follows: TGCGCCAGCAGCTCATGGGGGCAAGTAGTGGAGACCCAGTACTTC.